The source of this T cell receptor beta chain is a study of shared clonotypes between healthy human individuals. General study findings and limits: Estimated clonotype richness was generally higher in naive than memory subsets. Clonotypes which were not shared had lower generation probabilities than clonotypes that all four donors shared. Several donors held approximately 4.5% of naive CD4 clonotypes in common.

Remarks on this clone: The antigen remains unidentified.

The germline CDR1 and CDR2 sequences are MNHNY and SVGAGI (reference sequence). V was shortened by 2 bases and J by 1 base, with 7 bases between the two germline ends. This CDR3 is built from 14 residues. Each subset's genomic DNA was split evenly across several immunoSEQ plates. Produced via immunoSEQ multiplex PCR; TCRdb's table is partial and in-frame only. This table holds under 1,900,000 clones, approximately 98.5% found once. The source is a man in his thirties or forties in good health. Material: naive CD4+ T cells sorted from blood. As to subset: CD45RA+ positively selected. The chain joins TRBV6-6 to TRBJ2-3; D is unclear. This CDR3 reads CASSYVTGTDTQYF. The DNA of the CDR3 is TGTGCCAGCAGTTACGTAACAGGCACAGATACGCAGTATTTT.